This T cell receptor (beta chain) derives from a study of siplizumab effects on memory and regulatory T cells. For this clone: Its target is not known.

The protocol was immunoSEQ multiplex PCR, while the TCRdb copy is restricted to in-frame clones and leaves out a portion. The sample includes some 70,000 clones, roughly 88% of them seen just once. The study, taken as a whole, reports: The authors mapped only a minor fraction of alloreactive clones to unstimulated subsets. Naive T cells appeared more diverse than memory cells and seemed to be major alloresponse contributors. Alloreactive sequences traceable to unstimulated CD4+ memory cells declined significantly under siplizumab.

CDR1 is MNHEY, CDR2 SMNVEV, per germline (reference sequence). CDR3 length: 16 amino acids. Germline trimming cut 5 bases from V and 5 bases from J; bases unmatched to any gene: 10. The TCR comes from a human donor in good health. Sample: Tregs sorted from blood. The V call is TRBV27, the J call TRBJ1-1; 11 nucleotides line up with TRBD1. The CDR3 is CASSPSGTGGRTEAFF. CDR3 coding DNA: TGTGCCAGCAGTCCTTCCGGGACAGGGGGTCGGACTGAAGCTTTCTTT.